This T cell receptor (beta chain) was captured by sequencing in a study of post-analysis software for immune sequencing data. The TCR beta cDNA libraries carried unique molecular identifiers. When about 1 to 11 million T cells were used, they gave 500,000 or so cDNA molecules. TCRdb redid the calling of the PCR reads with MiXCR, one entry per CDR3 protein. This sample has 450,000 to 650,000 distinct CDR3 sequences, with roughly 47% found just once. About this clonotype: The antigen remains undetermined.

Regarding the study as a whole: Compared with controls, patients had more of about 5 TRBV segments, including TRBV5-6, TRBV5-1 and TRBV20-1.

Germline values: CDR1 SGHVS, CDR2 FNYEAQ. The CDR3 has 15 residues. Sample: blood. This rearrangement joins TRBV7-6 to TRBJ2-5; D remains ambiguous. The J call may be wrong; the DNA end is better matched by TRBJ2-7. This TCR came from a girl between 10 and 17 years old with multiple sclerosis. The CDR3 spells CASSLPVGAADEQYF. DNA for the CDR3: TGTGCCAGCAGCTTACCCGTCGGCGCCGCGGACGAGCAGTACTTC.